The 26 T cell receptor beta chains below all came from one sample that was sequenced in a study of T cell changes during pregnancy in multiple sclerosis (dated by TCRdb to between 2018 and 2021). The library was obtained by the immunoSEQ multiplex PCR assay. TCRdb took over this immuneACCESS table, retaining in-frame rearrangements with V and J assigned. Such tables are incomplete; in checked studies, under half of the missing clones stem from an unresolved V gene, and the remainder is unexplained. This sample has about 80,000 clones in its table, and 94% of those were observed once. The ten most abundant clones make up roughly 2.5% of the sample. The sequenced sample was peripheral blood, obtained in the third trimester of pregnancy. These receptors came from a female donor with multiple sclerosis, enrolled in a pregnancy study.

CDR3 nucleotides: TGTGCCAGTGACGCAGGGGGCTCGGCCAAAAACATTCAGTACTTC. Amino acid sequence: CASDAGGSAKNIQYF. The chain links TRBV6-1 to TRBJ2-4; 8 positions match TRBD1. CDR1 MNHNS and CDR2 SASEGT come from the germline V gene. After removal of 9 bases from V and 1 base from J, the junction contained 8 bases not matched to a gene. The CDR3 sequence is 15 residues long.

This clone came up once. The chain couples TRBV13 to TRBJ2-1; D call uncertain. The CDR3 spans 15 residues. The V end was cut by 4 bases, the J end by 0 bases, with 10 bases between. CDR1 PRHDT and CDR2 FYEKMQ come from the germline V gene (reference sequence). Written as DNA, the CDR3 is TGTGCCAGCAGCTCCGGCGCTAGCTCCTACAATGAGCAGTTCTTC. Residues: CASSSGASSYNEQFF.

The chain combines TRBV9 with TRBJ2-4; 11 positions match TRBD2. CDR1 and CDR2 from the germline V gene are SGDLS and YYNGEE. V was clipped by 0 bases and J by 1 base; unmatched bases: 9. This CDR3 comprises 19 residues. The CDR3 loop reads CASSVGRFASGGAKNIQYF. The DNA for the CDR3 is TGTGCCAGCAGCGTAGGCCGTTTCGCTAGCGGGGGGGCCAAAAACATTCAGTACTTC.

Here the CDR3 reads CASSPRDIGAQYF. The CDR3 DNA follows: TGTGCCAGCTCACCTAGGGACATCGGGGCGCAGTACTTC. This chain uses TRBV18 with TRBJ2-7; a weak D match, TRBD1 (6 bases). Looked up from germline, CDR1 is KGHSH and CDR2 is LQKENI. V lost 3 bases to trimming and J lost 9 bases, with 15 bases between them. The CDR3 runs to 13 residues.

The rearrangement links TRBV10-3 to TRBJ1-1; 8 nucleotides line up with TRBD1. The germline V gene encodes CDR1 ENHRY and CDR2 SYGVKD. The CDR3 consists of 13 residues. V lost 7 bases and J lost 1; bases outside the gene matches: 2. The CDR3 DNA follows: TGTGCCATCAATCAGGGGGCGAACACTGAAGCTTTCTTT. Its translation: CAINQGANTEAFF.

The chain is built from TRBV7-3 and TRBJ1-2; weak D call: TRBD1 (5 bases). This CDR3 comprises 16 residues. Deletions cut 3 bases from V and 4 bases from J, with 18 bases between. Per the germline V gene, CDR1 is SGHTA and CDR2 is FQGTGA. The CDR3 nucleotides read TGTGCCAGCAGCTTCGGGCAGGGCCTTATTATCTATGGCTACACCTTC. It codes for CASSFGQGLIIYGYTF. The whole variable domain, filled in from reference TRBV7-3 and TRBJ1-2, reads GAGVSQTPSNKVTEKGKYVELRCDPISGHTALYWYRQSLGQGPEFLIYFQGTGAADDSGLPNDRFFAVRPEGSVSTLKIQRTERGDSAVYLCASSFGQGLIIYGYTFGSGTRLTVV.

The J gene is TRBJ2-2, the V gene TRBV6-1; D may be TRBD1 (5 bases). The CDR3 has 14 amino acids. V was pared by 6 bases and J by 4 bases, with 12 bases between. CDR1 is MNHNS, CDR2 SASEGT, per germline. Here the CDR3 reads CASRSGSSTGELFF. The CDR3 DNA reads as TGTGCCAGCAGGTCAGGGTCGAGCACCGGGGAGCTGTTTTTT.

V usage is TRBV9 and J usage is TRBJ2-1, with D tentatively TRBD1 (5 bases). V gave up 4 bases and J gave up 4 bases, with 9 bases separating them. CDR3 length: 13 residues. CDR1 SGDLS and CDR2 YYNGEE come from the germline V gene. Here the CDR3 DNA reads TGTGCCAGCAGCAGTAGACAGTACAATGAGCAGTTCTTC. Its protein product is CASSSRQYNEQFF.

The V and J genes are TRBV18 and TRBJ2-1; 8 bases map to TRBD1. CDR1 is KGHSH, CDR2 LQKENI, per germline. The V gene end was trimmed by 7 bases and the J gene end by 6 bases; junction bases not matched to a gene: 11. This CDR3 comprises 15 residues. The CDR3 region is CASWKDRGYRNEQFF. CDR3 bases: TGTGCCAGCTGGAAAGACAGGGGATATCGCAATGAGCAGTTCTTC.

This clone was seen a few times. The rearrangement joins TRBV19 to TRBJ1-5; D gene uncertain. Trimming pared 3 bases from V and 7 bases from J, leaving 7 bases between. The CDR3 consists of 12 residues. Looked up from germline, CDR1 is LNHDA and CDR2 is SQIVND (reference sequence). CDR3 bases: TGTGCCAGTAGTATTCCAAAACAGCCCCAGCATTTT. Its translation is CASSIPKQPQHF.

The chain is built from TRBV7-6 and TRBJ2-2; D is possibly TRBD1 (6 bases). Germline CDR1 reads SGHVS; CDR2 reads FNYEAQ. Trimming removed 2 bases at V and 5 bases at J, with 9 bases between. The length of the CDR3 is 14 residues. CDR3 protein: CASSLNRATGELFF. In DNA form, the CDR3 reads TGTGCCAGCAGCTTAAACAGGGCAACCGGGGAGCTGTTTTTT. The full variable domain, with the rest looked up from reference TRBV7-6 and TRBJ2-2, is GAGVSQSPRYKVTKRGQDVALRCDPISGHVSLYWYRQALGQGPEFLTYFNYEAQQDKSGLPNDRFSAERPEGSISTLTIQRTEQRDSAMYRCASSLNRATGELFFGEGSRLTVL.

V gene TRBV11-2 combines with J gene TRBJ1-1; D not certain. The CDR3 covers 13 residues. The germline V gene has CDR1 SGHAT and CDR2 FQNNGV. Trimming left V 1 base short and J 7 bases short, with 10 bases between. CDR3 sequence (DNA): TGTGCCAGCAGCTTAGCGTTGGGAGGTGAAGCTTTCTTT. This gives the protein CASSLALGGEAFF.

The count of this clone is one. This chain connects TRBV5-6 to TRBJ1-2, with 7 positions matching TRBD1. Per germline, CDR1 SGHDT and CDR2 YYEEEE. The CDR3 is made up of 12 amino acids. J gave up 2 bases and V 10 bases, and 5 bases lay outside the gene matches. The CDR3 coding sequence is TGTGCCGCCGGGGACAGCAACTATGGCTACACCTTC. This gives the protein CAAGDSNYGYTF.

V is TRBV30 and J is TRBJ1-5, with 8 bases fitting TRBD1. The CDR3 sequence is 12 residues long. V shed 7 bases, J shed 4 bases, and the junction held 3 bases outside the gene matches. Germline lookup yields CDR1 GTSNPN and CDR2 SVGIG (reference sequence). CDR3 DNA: TGTGCCTCGGGACAGGAAAATCAGCCCCAGCATTTT. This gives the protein CASGQENQPQHF.

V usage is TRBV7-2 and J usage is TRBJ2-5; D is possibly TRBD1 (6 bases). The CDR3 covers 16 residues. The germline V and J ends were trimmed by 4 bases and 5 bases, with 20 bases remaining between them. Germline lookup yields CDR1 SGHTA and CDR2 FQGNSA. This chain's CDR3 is CASSSVRDATGETQYF. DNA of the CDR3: TGTGCCAGCAGCTCCGTACGGGACGCAACAGGGGAGACCCAGTACTTC.

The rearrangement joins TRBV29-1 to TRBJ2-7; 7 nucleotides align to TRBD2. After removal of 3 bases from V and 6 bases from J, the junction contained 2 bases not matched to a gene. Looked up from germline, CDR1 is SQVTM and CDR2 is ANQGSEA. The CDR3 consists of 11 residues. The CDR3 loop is CSVEGGSEQYF. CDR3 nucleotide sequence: TGCAGCGTTGAGGGGGGGTCCGAGCAGTACTTC.

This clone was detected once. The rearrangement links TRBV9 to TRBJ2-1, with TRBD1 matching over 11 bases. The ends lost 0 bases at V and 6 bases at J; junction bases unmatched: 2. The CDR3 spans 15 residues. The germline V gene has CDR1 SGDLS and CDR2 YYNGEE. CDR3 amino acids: CASSVAGTGGNEQFF. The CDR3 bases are TGTGCCAGCAGCGTAGCCGGGACAGGGGGCAATGAGCAGTTCTTC.

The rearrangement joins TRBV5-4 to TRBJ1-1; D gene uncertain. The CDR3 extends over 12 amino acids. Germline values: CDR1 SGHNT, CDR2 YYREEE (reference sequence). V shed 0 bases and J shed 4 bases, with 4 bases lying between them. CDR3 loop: CASSLGVTEAFF. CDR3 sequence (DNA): TGTGCCAGCAGCTTGGGAGTCACTGAAGCTTTCTTT.

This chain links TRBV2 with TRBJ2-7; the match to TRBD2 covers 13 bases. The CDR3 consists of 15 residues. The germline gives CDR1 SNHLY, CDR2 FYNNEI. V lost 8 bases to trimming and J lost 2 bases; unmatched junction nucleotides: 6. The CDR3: CASWGGTSGAYEQYF. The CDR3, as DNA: TGTGCCAGCTGGGGTGGGACTAGCGGGGCCTACGAGCAGTACTTC.

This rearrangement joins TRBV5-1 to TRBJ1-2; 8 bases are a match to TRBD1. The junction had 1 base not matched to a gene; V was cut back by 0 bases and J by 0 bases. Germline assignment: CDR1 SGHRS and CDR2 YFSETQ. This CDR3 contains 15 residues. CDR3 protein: CASSLARGPNYGYTF. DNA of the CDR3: TGCGCCAGCAGCTTGGCCAGGGGGCCTAACTATGGCTACACCTTC.

The chain's CDR3 is CASSEGRVQYF. The CDR3, as DNA: TGTGCCAGCAGCGAGGGGAGGGTCCAGTACTTC. This rearrangement joins TRBV7-9 to TRBJ2-5, with 7 bases matching TRBD2. This CDR3 is built from 11 residues. Per the germline V gene, CDR1 is SEHNR and CDR2 is FQNEAQ (reference sequence). V shed 5 bases and J 10 bases; nucleotides not matched to a gene: 4.

This chain's CDR3 is CASSARHTGQGGGYTF. DNA for the CDR3: TGTGCCAGCAGCGCCAGACACACAGGACAGGGAGGTGGCTACACCTTC. The chain links TRBV9 to TRBJ1-2; 8 bases line up with TRBD1. V lost 3 bases and J lost 7; bases outside the gene matches: 14. Germline lookup yields CDR1 SGDLS and CDR2 YYNGEE. The CDR3 extends over 16 amino acids.

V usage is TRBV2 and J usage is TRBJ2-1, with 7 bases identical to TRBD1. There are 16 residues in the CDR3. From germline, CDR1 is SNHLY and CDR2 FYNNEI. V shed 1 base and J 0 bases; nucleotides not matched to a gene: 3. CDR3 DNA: TGTGCCAGCAGTGAAGAGGGGGCTAGCTCCTACAATGAGCAGTTCTTC. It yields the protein CASSEEGASSYNEQFF.

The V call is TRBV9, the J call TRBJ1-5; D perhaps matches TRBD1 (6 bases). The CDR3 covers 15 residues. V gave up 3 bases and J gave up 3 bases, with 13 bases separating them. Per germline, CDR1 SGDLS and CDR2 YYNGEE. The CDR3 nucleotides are TGTGCCAGCAGCGCGACTACAGGGTTCAATCAGCCCCAGCATTTT. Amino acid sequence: CASSATTGFNQPQHF.

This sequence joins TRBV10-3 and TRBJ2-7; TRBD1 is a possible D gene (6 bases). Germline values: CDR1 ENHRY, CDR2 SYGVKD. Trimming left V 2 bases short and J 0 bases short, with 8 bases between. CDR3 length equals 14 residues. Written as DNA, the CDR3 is TGTGCCATCAGTGAGGACAGGAGCTCCTACGAGCAGTACTTC. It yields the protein CAISEDRSSYEQYF.

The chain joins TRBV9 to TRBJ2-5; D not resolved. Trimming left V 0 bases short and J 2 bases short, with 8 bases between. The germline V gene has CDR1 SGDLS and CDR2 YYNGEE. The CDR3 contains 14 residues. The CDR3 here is CASSVGNRQETQYF. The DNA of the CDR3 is TGTGCCAGCAGCGTAGGTAACAGACAAGAGACCCAGTACTTC.